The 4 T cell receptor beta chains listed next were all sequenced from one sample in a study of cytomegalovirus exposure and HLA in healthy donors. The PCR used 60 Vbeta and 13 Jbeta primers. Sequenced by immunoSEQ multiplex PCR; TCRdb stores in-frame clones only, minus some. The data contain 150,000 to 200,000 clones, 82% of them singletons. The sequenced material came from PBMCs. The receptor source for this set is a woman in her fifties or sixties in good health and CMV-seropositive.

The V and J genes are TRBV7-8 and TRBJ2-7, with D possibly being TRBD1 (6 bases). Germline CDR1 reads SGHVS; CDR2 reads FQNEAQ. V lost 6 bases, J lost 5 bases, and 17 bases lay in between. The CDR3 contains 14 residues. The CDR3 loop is CASSINRVGHEQYF. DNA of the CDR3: TGTGCCAGCAGTATAAACAGGGTCGGACACGAGCAGTACTTC.

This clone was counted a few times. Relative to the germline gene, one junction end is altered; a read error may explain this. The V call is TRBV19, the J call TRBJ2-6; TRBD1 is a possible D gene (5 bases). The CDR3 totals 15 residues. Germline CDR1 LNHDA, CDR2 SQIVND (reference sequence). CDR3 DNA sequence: TGTGCCAGTAAGCCCAGTTACTCTGGGGCCAACGGCCTGACTTTC. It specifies CASKPSYSGANGLTF.

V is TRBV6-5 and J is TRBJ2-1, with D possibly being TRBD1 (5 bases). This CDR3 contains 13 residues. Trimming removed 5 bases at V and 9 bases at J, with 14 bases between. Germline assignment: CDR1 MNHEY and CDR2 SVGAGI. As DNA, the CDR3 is TGTGCCAGCAGTGGGATTTTACAGGTTGAGCAGTTCTTC. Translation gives CASSGILQVEQFF.

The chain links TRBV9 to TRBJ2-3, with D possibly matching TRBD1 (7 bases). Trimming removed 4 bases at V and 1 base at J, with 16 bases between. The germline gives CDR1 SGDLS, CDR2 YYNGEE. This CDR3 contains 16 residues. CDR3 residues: CASSPVRGARTDTQYF. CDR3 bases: TGTGCCAGCAGCCCGGTCAGGGGGGCTCGCACAGATACGCAGTATTTT.